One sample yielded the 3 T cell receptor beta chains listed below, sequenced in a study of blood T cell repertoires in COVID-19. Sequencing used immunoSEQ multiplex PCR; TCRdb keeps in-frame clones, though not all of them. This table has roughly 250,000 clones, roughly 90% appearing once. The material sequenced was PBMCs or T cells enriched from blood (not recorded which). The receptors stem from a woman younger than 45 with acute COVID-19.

CDR3 sequence (DNA): TGTGCCAGCTCACCTCAGAAGACAGGGGGAATGGACACTGAAGCTTTCTTT. Its protein product is CASSPQKTGGMDTEAFF. The chain couples TRBV18 to TRBJ1-1; TRBD1 agrees at 9 bases. After removal of 3 bases from V and 3 bases from J, the junction contained 11 bases not matched to a gene. CDR3 length: 17 amino acids. Germline V gives CDR1 KGHSH, CDR2 LQKENI.

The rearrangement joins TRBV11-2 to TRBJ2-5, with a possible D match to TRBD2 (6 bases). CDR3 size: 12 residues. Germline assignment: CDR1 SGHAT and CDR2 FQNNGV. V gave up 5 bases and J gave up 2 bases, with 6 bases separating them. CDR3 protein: CASSRGQETQYF. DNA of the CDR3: TGTGCCAGCAGCCGGGGGCAAGAGACCCAGTACTTC.

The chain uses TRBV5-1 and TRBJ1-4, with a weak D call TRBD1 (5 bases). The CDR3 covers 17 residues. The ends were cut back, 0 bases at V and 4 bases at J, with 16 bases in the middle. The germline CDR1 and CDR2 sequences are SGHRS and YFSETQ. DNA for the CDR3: TGCGCCAGCAGCTTGGACAGGACGCCGGGCGGTAATGAAAAACTGTTTTTT. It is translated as CASSLDRTPGGNEKLFF.